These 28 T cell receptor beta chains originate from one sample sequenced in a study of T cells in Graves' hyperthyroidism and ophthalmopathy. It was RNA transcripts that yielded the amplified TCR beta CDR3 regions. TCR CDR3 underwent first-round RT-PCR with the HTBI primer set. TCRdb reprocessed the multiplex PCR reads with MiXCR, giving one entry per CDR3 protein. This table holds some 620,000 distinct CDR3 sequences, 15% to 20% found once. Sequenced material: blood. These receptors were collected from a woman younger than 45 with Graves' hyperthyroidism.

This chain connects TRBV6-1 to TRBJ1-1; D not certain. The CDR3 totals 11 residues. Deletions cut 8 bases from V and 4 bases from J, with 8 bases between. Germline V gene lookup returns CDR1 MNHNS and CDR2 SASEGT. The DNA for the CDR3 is TGTGCCAGCTATTGGGGCACTGAAGCTTTCTTT. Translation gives CASYWGTEAFF.

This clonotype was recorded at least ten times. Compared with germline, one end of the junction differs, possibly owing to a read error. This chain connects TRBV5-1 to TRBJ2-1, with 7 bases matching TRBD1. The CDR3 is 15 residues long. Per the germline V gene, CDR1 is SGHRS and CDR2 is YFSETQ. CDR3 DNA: TGTGCCAGCAGCCCGGACAGGAGCTCCTACAATGAGCAGTTCTTC. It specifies CASSPDRSSYNEQFF.

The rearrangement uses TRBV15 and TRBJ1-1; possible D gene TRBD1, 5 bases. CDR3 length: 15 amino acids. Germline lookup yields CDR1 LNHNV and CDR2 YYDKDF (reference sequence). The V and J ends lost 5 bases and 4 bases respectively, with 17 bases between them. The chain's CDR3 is CATSAPGRIITEAFF. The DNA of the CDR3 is TGTGCCACCAGCGCTCCAGGGAGGATAATCACTGAAGCTTTCTTT.

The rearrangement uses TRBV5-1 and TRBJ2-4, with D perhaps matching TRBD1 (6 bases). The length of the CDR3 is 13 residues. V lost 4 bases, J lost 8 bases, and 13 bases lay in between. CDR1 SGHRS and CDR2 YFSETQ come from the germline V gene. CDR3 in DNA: TGCGCCAGCAGCGAGGAACAGGGTTACATTCAGTACTTC. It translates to CASSEEQGYIQYF.

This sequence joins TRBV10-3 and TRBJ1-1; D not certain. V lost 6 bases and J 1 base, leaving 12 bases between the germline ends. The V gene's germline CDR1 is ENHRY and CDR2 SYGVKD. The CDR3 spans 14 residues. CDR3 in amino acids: CAIRLTSSNTEAFF. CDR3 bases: TGTGCCATCAGGTTAACAAGTTCGAACACTGAAGCTTTCTTT.

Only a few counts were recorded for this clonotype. Here the CDR3 reads CASSLAGLAGAETQYF. The CDR3, as DNA: TGTGCCAGCAGCTTAGCGGGACTAGCGGGAGCTGAGACCCAGTACTTC. The chain links TRBV11-2 to TRBJ2-5; 14 bases line up with TRBD2. CDR1 is SGHAT, CDR2 FQNNGV, per germline. This CDR3 contains 16 residues. Germline trimming cut 1 base from V and 5 bases from J; bases unmatched to any gene: 3.

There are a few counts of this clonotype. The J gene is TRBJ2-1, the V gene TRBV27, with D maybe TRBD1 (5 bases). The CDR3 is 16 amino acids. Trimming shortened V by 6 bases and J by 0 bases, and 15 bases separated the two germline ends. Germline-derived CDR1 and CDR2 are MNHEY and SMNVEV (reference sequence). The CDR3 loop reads CASSKYRKSSYNEQFF. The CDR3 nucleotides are TGTGCCAGCAGCAAATACAGGAAGAGCTCCTACAATGAGCAGTTCTTC.

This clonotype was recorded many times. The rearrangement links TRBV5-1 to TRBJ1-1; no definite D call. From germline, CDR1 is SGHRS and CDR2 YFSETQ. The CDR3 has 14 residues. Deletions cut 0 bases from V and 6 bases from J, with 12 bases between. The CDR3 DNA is TGCGCCAGCAGCTTGGATAGGGTGGCGGCTGAAGCTTTCTTT. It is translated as CASSLDRVAAEAFF.

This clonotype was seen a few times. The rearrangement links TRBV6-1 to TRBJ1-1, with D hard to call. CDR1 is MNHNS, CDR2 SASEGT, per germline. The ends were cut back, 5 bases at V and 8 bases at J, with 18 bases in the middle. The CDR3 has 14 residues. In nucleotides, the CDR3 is TGTGCCAGCAGTTCCACCCGAGTGGGGATAGAAGCTTTCTTT. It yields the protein CASSSTRVGIEAFF.

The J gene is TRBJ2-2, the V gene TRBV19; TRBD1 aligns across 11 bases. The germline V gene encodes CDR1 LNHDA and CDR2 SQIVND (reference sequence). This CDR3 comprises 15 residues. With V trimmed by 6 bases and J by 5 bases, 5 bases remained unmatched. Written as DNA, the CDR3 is TGTGCCAGTAGACCAAGGGACAGGGGGACCGGGGAGCTGTTTTTT. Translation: CASRPRDRGTGELFF.

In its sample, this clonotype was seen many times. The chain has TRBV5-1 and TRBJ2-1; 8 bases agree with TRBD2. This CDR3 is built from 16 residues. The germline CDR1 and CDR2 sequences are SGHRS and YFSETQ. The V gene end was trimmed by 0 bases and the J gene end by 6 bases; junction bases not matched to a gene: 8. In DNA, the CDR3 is TGCGCCAGCAGCTTGGCCCGGGAGGGCCGTGGCAATGAGCAGTTCTTC. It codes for CASSLAREGRGNEQFF. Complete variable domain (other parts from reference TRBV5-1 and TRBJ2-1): KAGVTQTPRYLIKTRGQQVTLSCSPISGHRSVSWYQQTPGQGLQFLFEYFSETQRNKGNFPGRFSGRQFSNSRSEMNVSTLELGDSALYLCASSLAREGRGNEQFFGPGTRLTVL.

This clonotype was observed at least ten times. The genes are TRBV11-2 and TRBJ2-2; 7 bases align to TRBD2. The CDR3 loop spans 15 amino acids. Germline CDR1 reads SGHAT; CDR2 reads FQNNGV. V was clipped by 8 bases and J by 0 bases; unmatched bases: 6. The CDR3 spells CASSRDYSNTGELFF. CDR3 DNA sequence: TGTGCCAGCTCCCGGGACTACTCGAACACCGGGGAGCTGTTTTTT.

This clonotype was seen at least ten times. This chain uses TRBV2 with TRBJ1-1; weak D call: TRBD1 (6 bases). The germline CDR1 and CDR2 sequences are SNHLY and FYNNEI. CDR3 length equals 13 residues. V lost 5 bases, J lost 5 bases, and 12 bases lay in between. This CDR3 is CASSYTGRTEAFF. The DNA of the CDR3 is TGTGCCAGCAGTTATACAGGGAGAACTGAAGCTTTCTTT.

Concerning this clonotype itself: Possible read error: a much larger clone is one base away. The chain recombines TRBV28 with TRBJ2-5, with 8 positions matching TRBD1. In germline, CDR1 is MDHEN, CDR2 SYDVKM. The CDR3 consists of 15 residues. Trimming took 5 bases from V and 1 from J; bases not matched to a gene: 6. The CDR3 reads CASSPPGGGQETQYF. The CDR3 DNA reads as TGTGCCAGCAGTCCTCCAGGGGGCGGCCAAGAGACCCAGTACTTC. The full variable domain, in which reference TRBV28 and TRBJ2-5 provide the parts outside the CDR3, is DVKVTQSSRYLVKRTGEKVFLECVQDMDHENMFWYRQDPGLGLRLIYFSYDVKMKEKGDIPEGYSVSREKKERFSLILESASTNQTSMYLCASSPPGGGQETQYFGPGTRLLVL.

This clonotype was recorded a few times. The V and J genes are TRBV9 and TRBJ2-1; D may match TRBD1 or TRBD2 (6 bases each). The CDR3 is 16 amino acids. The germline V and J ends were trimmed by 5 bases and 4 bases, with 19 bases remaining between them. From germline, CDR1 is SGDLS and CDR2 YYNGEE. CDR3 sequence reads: CASSGGRGSAYNEQFF. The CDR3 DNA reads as TGTGCCAGCAGTGGGGGGCGGGGTAGCGCTTACAATGAGCAGTTCTTC.

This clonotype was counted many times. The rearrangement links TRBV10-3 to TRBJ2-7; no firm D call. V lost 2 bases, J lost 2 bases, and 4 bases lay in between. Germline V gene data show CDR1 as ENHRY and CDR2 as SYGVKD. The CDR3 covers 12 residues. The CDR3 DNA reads TGTGCCATCAGTGAGGGCCCCTACGAGCAGTACTTC. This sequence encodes CAISEGPYEQYF.

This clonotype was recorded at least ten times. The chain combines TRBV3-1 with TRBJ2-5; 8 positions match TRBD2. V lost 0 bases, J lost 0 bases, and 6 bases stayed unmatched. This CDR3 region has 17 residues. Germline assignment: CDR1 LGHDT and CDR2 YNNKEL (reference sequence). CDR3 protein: CASSQEASGPYQETQYF. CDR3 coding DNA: TGTGCCAGCAGCCAAGAGGCTAGCGGGCCGTACCAAGAGACCCAGTACTTC.

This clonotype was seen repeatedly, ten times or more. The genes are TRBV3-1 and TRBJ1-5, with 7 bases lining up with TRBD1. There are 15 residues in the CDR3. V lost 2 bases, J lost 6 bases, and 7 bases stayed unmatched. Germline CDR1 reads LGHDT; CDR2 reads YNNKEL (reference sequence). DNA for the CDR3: TGTGCCAGCAGCCAATGGGGACAGCCTGCTCAGCCCCAGCATTTT. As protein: CASSQWGQPAQPQHF.

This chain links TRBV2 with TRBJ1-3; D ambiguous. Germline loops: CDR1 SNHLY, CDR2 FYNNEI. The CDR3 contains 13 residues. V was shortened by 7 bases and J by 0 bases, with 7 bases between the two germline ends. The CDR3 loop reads CASKESSGNTIYF. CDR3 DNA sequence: TGTGCCAGCAAGGAGTCCTCTGGAAACACCATATATTTT.

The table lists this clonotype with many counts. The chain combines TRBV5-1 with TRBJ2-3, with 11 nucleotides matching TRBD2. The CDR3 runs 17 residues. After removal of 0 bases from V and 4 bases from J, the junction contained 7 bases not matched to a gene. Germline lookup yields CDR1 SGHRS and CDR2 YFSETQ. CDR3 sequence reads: CASSLAVAGGPADTQYF. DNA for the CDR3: TGCGCCAGCAGCTTGGCGGTAGCGGGAGGGCCCGCAGATACGCAGTATTTT.

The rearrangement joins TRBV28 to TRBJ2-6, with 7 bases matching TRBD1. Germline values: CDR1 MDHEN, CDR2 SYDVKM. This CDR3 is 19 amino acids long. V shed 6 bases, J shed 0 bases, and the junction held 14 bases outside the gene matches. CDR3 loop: CASSPHRQGPFSGANVLTF. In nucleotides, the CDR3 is TGTGCCAGCAGCCCCCATCGACAGGGCCCCTTCTCTGGGGCCAACGTCCTGACTTTC.

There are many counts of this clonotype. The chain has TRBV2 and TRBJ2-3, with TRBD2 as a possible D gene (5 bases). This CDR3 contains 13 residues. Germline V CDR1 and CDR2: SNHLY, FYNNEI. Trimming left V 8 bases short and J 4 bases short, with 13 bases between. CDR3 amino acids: CASLGLQADTQYF. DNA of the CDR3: TGTGCCAGCTTAGGACTCCAAGCAGATACGCAGTATTTT.

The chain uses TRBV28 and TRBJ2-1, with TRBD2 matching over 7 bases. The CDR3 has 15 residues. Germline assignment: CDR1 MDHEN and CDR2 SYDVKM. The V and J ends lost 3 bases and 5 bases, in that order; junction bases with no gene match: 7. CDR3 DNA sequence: TGTGCCAGCAGTTTGGTGACTAGCCTCAACAATGAGCAGTTCTTC. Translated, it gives CASSLVTSLNNEQFF.

In nucleotides, the CDR3 is TGTGCCAGCAGCTTACCGGGACAGGGGGCCGGGGAGCTGTTTTTT. It specifies CASSLPGQGAGELFF. The chain links TRBV7-6 to TRBJ2-2; 11 bases are shared with TRBD1. V was clipped by 2 bases and J by 6 bases; unmatched bases: 2. The CDR3 extends over 15 amino acids. Germline CDR1 and CDR2: SGHVS and FNYEAQ.

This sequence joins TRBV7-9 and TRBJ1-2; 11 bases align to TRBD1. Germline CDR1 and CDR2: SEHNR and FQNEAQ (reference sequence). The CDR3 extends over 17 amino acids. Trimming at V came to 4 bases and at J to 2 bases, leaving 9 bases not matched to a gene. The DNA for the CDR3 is TGTGCCAGCAGCTCGACGGGACAGGGGGATATGAACTATGGCTACACCTTC. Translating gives CASSSTGQGDMNYGYTF.

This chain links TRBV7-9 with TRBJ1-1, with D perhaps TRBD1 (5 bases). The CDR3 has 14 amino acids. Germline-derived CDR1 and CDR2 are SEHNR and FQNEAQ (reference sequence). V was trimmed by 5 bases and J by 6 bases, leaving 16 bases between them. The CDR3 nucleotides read TGTGCCAGCAGCGAGCCCGGGGGGGTAGCTGAAGCTTTCTTT. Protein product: CASSEPGGVAEAFF.

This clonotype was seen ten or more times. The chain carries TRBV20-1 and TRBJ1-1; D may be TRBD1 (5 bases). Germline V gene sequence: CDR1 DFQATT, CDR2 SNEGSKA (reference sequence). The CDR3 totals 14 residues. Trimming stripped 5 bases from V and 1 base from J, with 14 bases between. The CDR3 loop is CSAWGGQTNTEAFF. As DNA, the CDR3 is TGCAGTGCTTGGGGCGGGCAGACGAACACTGAAGCTTTCTTT.

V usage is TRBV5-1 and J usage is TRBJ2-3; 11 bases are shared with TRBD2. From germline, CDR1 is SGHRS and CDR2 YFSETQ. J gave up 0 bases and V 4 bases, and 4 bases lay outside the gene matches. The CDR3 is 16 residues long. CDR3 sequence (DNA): TGCGCCAGCAGCCCGGGACTAGCGGAGAGCACAGATACGCAGTATTTT. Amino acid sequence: CASSPGLAESTDTQYF.